This T cell receptor beta chain was captured by sequencing in a study of radiation and T cells in renal cell carcinoma. As to time point: baseline pretreatment blood. Treatment noted: 15 Gy SBRT to primary tumor, nephrectomy 4 weeks later. Radiation-treated patients gave blood at baseline, week 2 and week 4. Trimming took 4 bases from V and 6 from J; bases not matched to a gene: 8. This CDR3 comprises 15 residues. The germline CDR1 and CDR2 sequences are MNHEY and SVGAGI. This table comes from immunoSEQ multiplex PCR, and its TCRdb copy is limited to in-frame clones, with some not included. The sample has tens of thousands of clones, over 75% seen once.

This chain links TRBV6-5 with TRBJ1-4, with 7 bases that match TRBD1. The input for sequencing was blood, taken from a patient whose treatment included radiotherapy and nephrectomy. The receptor was derived from a man aged 55 to 69 with renal cell carcinoma. CDR3 coding DNA: TGTGCCAGCAGTTTTGGACAGGTTCGAGATGAAAAACTGTTTTTT. This encodes CASSFGQVRDEKLFF.